This TCR beta chain originates from a study of blood T cell repertoires in COVID-19. Study-wide background: The study drew acute and convalescent COVID-19 samples from the United States, Italy and Spain.

Assay used: immunoSEQ multiplex PCR; TCRdb lists only in-frame clones, some missing. The repertoire includes hundreds of thousands of clones, 75% to 90% of them detected once, and approximately 1.6% sits in the top ten. Germline CDR1 is MGHRA and CDR2 is YSYEKL. With 1 base clipped from V and 5 bases from J, the junction kept 5 bases outside the gene matches. The CDR3 has 15 residues. The sequence came from a woman in her 40s who had recovered from COVID-19. The chain recombines TRBV4-1 with TRBJ1-1; TRBD1 aligns across 9 bases. Sequencing input: peripheral blood. CDR3 residues: CASSQVDRGGTEAFF. The CDR3 DNA is TGCGCCAGCAGCCAAGTTGACAGGGGGGGAACTGAAGCTTTCTTT.